The rows below give T cell receptor beta chains drawn from one sample of a study of blood T cells in healthy people across ages. TCRdb passed the 5' RACE reads through MiXCR, listing each CDR3 protein once. The profile shows under 1,100,000 distinct CDR3 sequences, roughly 24% of them singletons. These same records also appear under a second study, on T cells of mothers and their children.

Input material: blood. These receptors were obtained from a girl aged 2-15 years in good health. CDR3s include the opening cysteine and the closing phenylalanine or tryptophan. The order of the fields is clone size, D gene, V gene, J gene, CDR3 protein, CDR3 DNA. The D gene is left open where the match is weak. The listing skips clone size in some rows; elsewhere it reads once, few, many or a size class.

few	TRBD1	TRBV7-9	TRBJ1-1	CASSTGTDLNTEAFF	TGTGCCAGCAGCACGGGGACAGACTTGAACACTGAAGCTTTCTTT
.	.	TRBV6-6	TRBJ1-1	CASSYYGENTEAFF	TGTGCCAGCAGTTACTATGGAGAAAACACTGAAGCTTTCTTT
few	.	TRBV9	TRBJ1-6	CASGGNNSPLHF	TGTGCCAGCGGCGGTAATAATTCACCCCTCCACTTT
few	.	TRBV29-1	TRBJ2-5	CSVSTGGVGTQYF	TGCAGCGTTAGTACGGGGGGCGTAGGGACCCAGTACTTC
.	.	TRBV5-1	TRBJ1-6	CASSLVRYNSPLHF	TGCGCCAGCAGCTTGGTCCGCTATAATTCACCCCTCCACTTT
.	TRBD1	TRBV10-3	TRBJ1-2	CAIGQDLSYTF	TGTGCCATCGGACAGGACTTGAGCTACACCTTC
.	.	TRBV5-1	TRBJ2-5	CASSKGTLGKETQYF	TGCGCCAGCAGCAAGGGGACTTTGGGTAAAGAGACCCAGTACTTC
.	TRBD2	TRBV7-2	TRBJ2-7	CASSLYPAGGTYEQYF	TGTGCCAGCAGCTTATATCCGGCGGGGGGGACCTACGAGCAGTACTTC
many	TRBD2	TRBV20-1	TRBJ2-1	CSATTSGYNEQFF	TGCAGTGCTACAACTAGCGGATACAATGAGCAGTTCTTC
.	.	TRBV2	TRBJ1-2	CASSDRGSHGYTF	TGTGCCAGCAGTGACAGGGGATCGCATGGCTACACCTTC
.	TRBD2	TRBV12-3/TRBV12-4	TRBJ2-1	CASSFGSGGNNEQFF	TGTGCCAGCAGTTTCGGTAGCGGGGGTAACAATGAGCAGTTCTTC
few	.	TRBV20-1	TRBJ1-4	CSARQIGARDNEKLFF	TGCAGTGCTAGACAAATCGGGGCCAGGGATAATGAAAAACTGTTTTTT
.	.	TRBV27	TRBJ2-1	CASSLSTQGSYNEQFF	TGTGCCAGCAGCTTATCGACCCAGGGCTCCTACAATGAGCAGTTCTTC
.	TRBD1	TRBV6-5	TRBJ2-7	CASIGTGGLFYEQYF	TGTGCCAGCATTGGTACAGGGGGCTTGTTCTACGAGCAGTACTTC
.	TRBD1	TRBV6-1	TRBJ1-2	CASSPTGRDGYTF	TGTGCCAGCAGTCCGACAGGGAGGGATGGCTACACCTTC
.	.	TRBV7-8	TRBJ2-1	CASLEGENEQFF	TGTGCCAGCCTGGAGGGTGAAAATGAGCAGTTCTTC
few	TRBD2	TRBV7-6	TRBJ2-7	CASSFGTSSEQYF	TGTGCCAGCAGCTTCGGGACTAGCAGCGAGCAGTACTTC
.	.	TRBV20-1	TRBJ2-3	CSARDLLQLTTSTDTQYF	TGCAGTGCTAGAGATTTATTACAGTTGACAACTAGCACAGATACGCAGTATTTT
few	TRBD2	TRBV5-1	TRBJ2-2	CASSLGGGRRTGELFF	TGCGCCAGCAGCTTGGGCGGCGGGAGAAGAACCGGGGAGCTGTTTTTT
.	TRBD2	TRBV28	TRBJ2-3	CASSFRLAGNTDTQYF	TGTGCCAGCAGTTTTAGACTAGCGGGTAACACAGATACGCAGTATTTT
few	TRBD2	TRBV7-9	TRBJ2-5	CASSSPGLAAGTQYF	TGTGCCAGCAGCTCCCCGGGACTAGCGGCGGGGACCCAGTACTTC
.	.	TRBV12-5	TRBJ1-1	CASGLVLPNTEAFF	TGTGCTAGTGGTTTGGTACTGCCGAACACTGAAGCTTTCTTT
few	.	TRBV28	TRBJ2-7	CASRPTGPYEQYF	TGTGCCAGCAGGCCTACAGGGCCCTACGAGCAGTACTTC
.	TRBD2	TRBV7-2	TRBJ2-7	CASSRRVWGTTYEQYF	TGTGCCAGCAGCCGGCGAGTTTGGGGGACTACCTACGAGCAGTACTTC
few	.	TRBV20-1	TRBJ2-7	CSARTLTGFAYEQYF	TGCAGTGCTAGAACTCTTACAGGGTTCGCCTACGAGCAGTACTTC
.	.	TRBV27	TRBJ1-1	CASSGMWASEAFF	TGTGCCAGCAGTGGGATGTGGGCCTCTGAAGCTTTCTTT
.	.	TRBV27	TRBJ2-7	CASMTFGEKSEQYF	TGTGCCAGCATGACGTTTGGGGAAAAAAGCGAGCAGTACTTC
.	TRBD2	TRBV7-9	TRBJ2-1	CASSSVPGLAYGDEQFF	TGTGCCAGCAGCTCTGTTCCGGGACTAGCATACGGCGATGAGCAGTTCTTC
few	.	TRBV6-4	TRBJ2-1	CASSEVGNYNEQFF	TGTGCCAGCAGTGAAGTGGGGAATTACAATGAGCAGTTCTTC
few	TRBD1	TRBV6-2/TRBV6-3	TRBJ2-5	CASSYPTQGKETQYF	TGTGCCAGCAGTTACCCAACACAGGGGAAAGAGACCCAGTACTTC
few	.	TRBV27	TRBJ1-2	CASKTGLANYGYTF	TGTGCCAGCAAGACGGGCCTCGCTAACTATGGCTACACCTTC
.	.	TRBV13	TRBJ2-4	CASSLLRGQSFTNIQYF	TGTGCCAGCAGCTTACTGCGGGGGCAATCATTTACCAACATTCAGTACTTC
.	.	TRBV9	TRBJ2-2	CASSVTSGRNTGELFF	TGTGCCAGCAGCGTGACCAGTGGCAGAAACACCGGGGAGCTGTTTTTT
few	.	TRBV20-1	TRBJ2-3	CSARRRARDTQYF	TGCAGTGCTAGGAGGAGGGCGAGAGATACGCAGTATTTT
.	.	TRBV24-1	TRBJ2-1	CATSDHPTAPEQFF	TGTGCCACCAGTGACCACCCGACAGCTCCTGAGCAGTTCTTC
.	TRBD1	TRBV12-3/TRBV12-4	TRBJ1-5	CASSRDRVSNQPQHF	TGTGCCAGCAGTAGGGACAGGGTGAGCAATCAGCCCCAGCATTTT
.	TRBD2	TRBV6-1	TRBJ2-7	CASRTTSGSSYEQYF	TGTGCCAGCAGAACTACTAGCGGGAGCTCCTACGAGCAGTACTTC
few	.	TRBV24-1	TRBJ2-3	CATSDLYGSLLTDTQYF	TGTGCCACCAGTGATTTGTACGGGAGCCTTCTCACAGATACGCAGTATTTT
few	.	TRBV6-5	TRBJ1-5	CASTTFLGDVQPQHF	TGTGCCAGCACCACATTTCTGGGGGACGTTCAGCCCCAGCATTTT
.	.	TRBV29-1	TRBJ2-7	CSVAGDTPYEQYF	TGCAGCGTCGCAGGGGACACTCCCTACGAGCAGTACTTC
.	.	TRBV29-1	TRBJ1-1	CSVEGGENTEAFF	TGCAGCGTTGAAGGGGGAGAGAACACTGAAGCTTTCTTT
few	.	TRBV25-1	TRBJ2-4	CASSEGDGRKNIQYF	TGTGCCAGCAGTGAGGGGGACGGACGCAAAAACATTCAGTACTTC
few	.	TRBV11-2	TRBJ1-2	CASSLGGDGTYGYTF	TGTGCCAGCAGCTTAGGGGGTGACGGAACGTATGGCTACACCTTC